A selection of T cell receptor beta chains follows, all from one sample in a study of OX40 agonist ivuxolimab in advanced cancers. Sequencing was performed with immunoSEQ multiplex PCR; in TCRdb, only in-frame clones are kept and a portion is missing. The sample carries some 22,000 clones, around 87% recorded once. The sample consisted of CD4+ or CD8+ T cells sorted from blood, taken in a trial of the OX40 agonist ivuxolimab. These receptors all come from an adult with an advanced solid tumor such as melanoma, head and neck, liver or kidney cancer. Each CDR3 is given with its conserved first and last residue. Each record gives: J gene, D gene, V gene, clone size, CDR3 protein, CDR3 DNA. A D gene is named only where the DNA matches it firmly. Expanded clones are given a class, and other clones once, few, many or no size at all.

>TRBJ2-7|TRBD1|TRBV6-1|-
CASSERQGTHEQYF
TGTGCCAGCAGTGAGCGACAGGGGACCCACGAGCAGTACTTC
>TRBJ2-7|-|TRBV7-8|-
CASSTYTGTSDAPYEQYF
TGTGCCAGCAGCACATACACCGGGACATCCGATGCACCTTACGAGCAGTACTTC
>TRBJ1-1|-|TRBV4-2|-
CASSQDLAANTEAFF
TGTGCCAGCAGCCAAGATCTAGCCGCTAACACTGAAGCTTTCTTT
>TRBJ2-5|-|TRBV7-6|-
CASSLAPRYQETQYF
TGTGCCAGCAGCTTAGCTCCCAGGTACCAAGAGACCCAGTACTTC
>TRBJ2-7|-|TRBV4-1|-
CASSQEGLPWGDEQYF
TGCGCCAGCAGCCAAGAGGGACTCCCATGGGGGGACGAGCAGTACTTC
>TRBJ1-1|TRBD1|TRBV4-1|once
CASSPGQGTEAFF
TGCGCCAGCAGCCCCGGACAGGGGACTGAAGCTTTCTTT
>TRBJ1-1|-|TRBV2|-
CASMETNTEAFF
TGTGCCAGTATGGAAACGAACACTGAAGCTTTCTTT
>TRBJ1-4|-|TRBV6-5|-
CASSPQGLWEKLFF
TGTGCCAGCAGTCCACAGGGTCTTTGGGAAAAACTGTTTTTT
>TRBJ1-1|-|TRBV4-2|-
CASSQRLGEGTEAFF
TGTGCCAGCAGCCAGAGGCTGGGGGAGGGTACTGAAGCTTTCTTT
>TRBJ1-2|TRBD1|TRBV19|-
CASSSTGAPRLYGYTF
TGTGCCAGTAGTTCGACAGGGGCCCCTCGCCTCTATGGCTACACCTTC
>TRBJ2-7|TRBD1|TRBV5-6|-
CASMDRDYEQYF
TGTGCCAGCATGGACAGGGACTACGAGCAGTACTTC
>TRBJ2-7|-|TRBV19|-
CVTLGRTYEQYF
TGTGTCACCCTCGGCAGGACCTACGAGCAGTACTTC
>TRBJ1-1|-|TRBV9|-
CASSVFSLGGHAEAFF
TGTGCCAGCAGCGTTTTCAGTTTGGGGGGACACGCTGAAGCTTTCTTT
>TRBJ2-1|TRBD1|TRBV27|-
CASSLSPPGQGYNEQFF
TGTGCCAGCAGTTTATCACCCCCGGGACAGGGGTACAATGAGCAGTTCTTC
>TRBJ2-7|TRBD1|TRBV11-2|-
CASSFDRLTGGEDEQYF
TGTGCCAGCAGCTTCGACCGCCTCACAGGGGGCGAGGACGAGCAGTACTTC
>TRBJ1-1|-|TRBV27|few
CASNRIGGNTEAFF
TGTGCCAGCAACCGGATCGGTGGGAACACTGAAGCTTTCTTT
>TRBJ2-7|TRBD1|TRBV6-4|-
CASSDPDRASSPFQLDEQYF
TGTGCCAGCAGTGACCCTGACAGGGCCTCCTCCCCCTTTCAGTTGGACGAGCAGTACTTC